This T cell receptor beta chain was captured in a study of blood T cells in healthy people across ages. The table lists this clonotype with a count of one. It was with a sample-barcoded 5' primer and a J-beta primer mix that a second PCR of roughly 7 to 12 cycles was run. MiXCR, run by TCRdb on the 5' RACE reads, gives a single entry per CDR3 protein. The sample records about 900,000 distinct CDR3 sequences, approximately 59% being singletons. Germline V gives CDR1 MNHEY, CDR2 SVGEGT. The CDR3 totals 12 residues. Trimming cost V 6 bases and J 9 bases, with 14 bases left between them. The specimen was blood. The chain carries TRBV6-2 or TRBV6-3 and TRBJ1-1; D is possibly TRBD1 (6 bases). The TCR comes from a man aged 30 to 45 in good health. CDR3 in amino acids: CASRPDRSKAFF. CDR3 coding DNA: TGTGCCAGCAGGCCCGACAGGAGCAAAGCTTTCTTT.